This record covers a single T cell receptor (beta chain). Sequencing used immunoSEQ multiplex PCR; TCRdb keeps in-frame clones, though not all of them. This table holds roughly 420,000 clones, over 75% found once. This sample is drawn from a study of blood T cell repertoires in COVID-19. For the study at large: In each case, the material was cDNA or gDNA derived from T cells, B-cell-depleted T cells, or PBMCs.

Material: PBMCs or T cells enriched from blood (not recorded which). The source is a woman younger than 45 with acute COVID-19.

Written as DNA, the CDR3 is TGTGCCAGCAGTCCCTCCGCCGGGGAGCTGTTTTTT. Protein sequence: CASSPSAGELFF. The chain uses TRBV9 and TRBJ2-2; D is unresolved. The CDR3 length is 12 residues. Germline CDR1 SGDLS, CDR2 YYNGEE. V lost 5 bases and J 6 bases, leaving 8 bases between the germline ends.